This T cell receptor beta chain comes out of a study of T cell responses to AZD1222 COVID-19 vaccine (dated by TCRdb to about 2021). Study-wide context: AZD1222 recipients with second doses at about 4 weeks or about 12 weeks were pooled, because spike-specific TCR depth and breadth did not differ between schedules. Trial participants were enrolled by age into 18-55, 56-69 and 70-plus year subgroups, with 148, 28 and 57 TCR-sequenced participants respectively. TCR sequencing was performed for roughly 240 trial participants, of whom about 200 were given two doses of AZD1222 and some 25 were given two doses of MenACWY control vaccine. Broad study findings and their caveats: In the small 56-69-year group, the increase in depth fell short of significance, most likely because of low power. CD4 TCRs associated with the vaccine covered the entire spike protein, and the dominant responses were in regions 160-218 and 743-854. Because no day 14 peak-response samples were available, the repertoires could be characterized only after the peak T cell response. After two AZD1222 doses, both the breadth and the depth of spike-specific TCRs were significantly higher than at day 0 and than in MenACWY recipients. Reportedly, almost half of the unique spike-specific TCRs recognized epitopes lying outside the regions that are mutated in the B.1.351 and B.1.1.7 variants. Conclusions about previously exposed vaccinees are limited because only a handful of AZD1222 recipients were SARS-CoV-2 seropositive at baseline. Participants were mostly white British and included more females than males, and it was suggested by the authors that clonal diversity may have been underestimated.

Spanning cysteine to phenylalanine, the CDR3 consists of 11 amino acids. Only the CDR3 DNA stays, 33 bases, in frame from base 1. From the germline V gene (reference sequence), CDR1 is DFQATT and CDR2 is SNEGSKA. A note on this clone: The antigen this receptor binds is unknown. Per-base quality was not reported, and no clone a single base away is much larger than it.

The CDR3 regions of human TCRbeta chains were analyzed by immunosequencing. Per the source publication's procedure: Repertoire TCRs were matched against a reference library of SARS-CoV-2-specific TCRs generated with the MIRA antigen-specificity platform. Breadth meant the fraction of unique TCRs that were SARS-CoV-2-associated, whereas depth meant the fraction of total T cells that were SARS-CoV-2-associated. Using the MIRA data, every spike-specific TCR was mapped to the spike region that the TCR reacted to and assigned to either a CD4 or a CD8 class. Log10-transformed breadth and depth values were compared by one-way ANOVA with Sidak's multiple comparisons tests. Not all clones reach the TCRdb copy of this immuneACCESS table, which keeps in-frame sequences only. Checked studies attribute under half of the gap to unresolved V genes and leave the rest unexplained. D and trimming come from the DNA, and the V and J calls and clone size come from that table. For this sample the table gives around 130,000 clones, of which 85% to 95% were detected only once. About 0.86% of the sample is held by the ten biggest clonotypes.

The time point label for this specimen denotes: baseline before first vaccination. Vaccinee samples were obtained from the UK trials COV001 and COV002, which included a single-blind randomized controlled phase 2/3 trial of AZD1222 (ChAdOx1 nCoV-19) in healthy adults. Trial participant PBMC samples were collected at day 0 and day 28 after the second dose for TCRbeta chain sequencing. This chain joins TRBV20-1 to TRBJ1-2; the D gene cannot be named for sure. The material was peripheral blood, obtained on day 0 of AZD1222 vaccination. The receptor was isolated from an adult in good health. The CDR3 region reads CTTEHYYGYTF. The DNA sequence follows: TGCACCACGGAGCATTACTATGGCTACACCTTC.